A selection of T cell receptor beta chains follows, all from one sample in a study of T cells in Graves' hyperthyroidism and ophthalmopathy. TCRdb ran MiXCR on the multiplex PCR reads and lists one entry per CDR3 protein. This sample carries roughly 400,000 distinct CDR3 sequences, about an eighth of them seen once, and the ten largest clones take around 28%. The material sequenced was blood. The receptor source for this set is a man aged 45-65 years with Graves' ophthalmopathy. The CDR3 runs from the conserved cysteine through the conserved F or W. The D gene is left open where the match is weak. Clone size is stated in some rows and not others, as once, few, many or a class when expanded.

J gene,V gene,D gene,clone size,CDR3 protein,CDR3 DNA
TRBJ1-1,TRBV5-1,TRBD1,many,CASSGGLLMNTEAFF,TGCGCCAGCTCAGGGGGTCTGCTCATGAACACTGAAGCTTTCTTT
TRBJ2-3,TRBV10-1,TRBD2,NA,CASVDRLTSGIGTQYF,TGCGCCAGCGTTGACCGACTGACTAGCGGGATAGGTACGCAGTATTTT
TRBJ2-2,TRBV18,NA,few,CASSPWKGADTGGLFF,TGTGCCAGCTCACCATGGAAGGGGGCCGACACCGGGGGGCTGTTTTTT
TRBJ2-3,TRBV9,TRBD1,NA,CASSRDSLLRGTDTQYF,TGTGCCAGCAGCCGGGACAGCCTTCTCAGGGGCACAGATACGCAGTATTTT
TRBJ2-1,TRBV11-2,TRBD2,many,CASSLRQGTSGMYNEQFF,TGTGCCAGCAGCCTCCGACAGGGGACTAGCGGGATGTACAATGAGCAGTTCTTC
TRBJ2-5,TRBV2,NA,NA,CASSRDTEETQYF,TGTGCCAGCAGCCGGGACACCGAAGAGACCCAGTACTTC
TRBJ1-5,TRBV29-1,NA,NA,CSVEGRLGQPQHF,TGCAGCGTTGAAGGGAGACTGGGGCAGCCCCAGCATTTT
TRBJ1-1,TRBV3-1,NA,many,CASSQGSPRTNTEAFF,TGTGCCAGCAGCCAGGGATCTCCCCGAACGAACACTGAAGCTTTCTTT
TRBJ2-7,TRBV6-1,NA,many,CASSPGDYEQYF,TGTGCCAGCAGTCCCGGGGACTACGAGCAGTACTTC
TRBJ2-3,TRBV28,TRBD1,many,CATDRALDTQYF,TGTGCCACAGACAGGGCCTTAGATACGCAGTATTTT
TRBJ2-3,TRBV6-1,NA,many,CASRPNRVQSMREVLDTQYF,TGTGCCAGCAGGCCGAACAGGGTCCAATCCATGAGGGAGGTCCTGGATACGCAGTATTTT
TRBJ1-6,TRBV10-2,NA,few,CASSGGSQNSPLHF,TGCGCCAGCAGTGGAGGCAGCCAGAATTCACCCCTCCACTTT
TRBJ2-2,TRBV5-1,NA,NA,CASSLGKPSAGELFF,TGCGCCAGCAGCTTGGGGAAGCCTTCCGCCGGGGAGCTGTTTTTT
TRBJ1-5,TRBV4-1,TRBD1,NA,CASSQGGQGLSNQPQHF,TGCGCCAGCAGCCAAGGGGGACAGGGGCTGAGCAATCAGCCCCAGCATTTT
TRBJ2-3,TRBV12-5,NA,many,CASGLTQTTDTQYF,TGTGCTAGTGGTTTGACACAGACAACAGATACGCAGTATTTT
TRBJ2-5,TRBV20-1,TRBD1,few,CSAKGAGPGTETQYF,TGCAGTGCTAAGGGGGCAGGGCCTGGCACAGAGACCCAGTACTTC
TRBJ2-7,TRBV3-1,NA,many,CASSHFSGEQYF,TGTGCCAGCAGCCATTTCAGCGGCGAGCAGTACTTC
TRBJ1-2,TRBV9,NA,NA,CASSVESRGYTF,TGTGCCAGCAGCGTAGAGTCCAGAGGCTACACCTTC
TRBJ2-7,TRBV18,TRBD1,many,CASSPNRTGPKQYF,TGTGCCAGCTCACCAAACCGGACAGGTCCTAAGCAGTACTTC
TRBJ1-6,TRBV20-1,NA,many,CSVVIGQHNSPLHF,TGCAGTGTCGTCATAGGGCAGCATAATTCACCCCTCCACTTT
TRBJ2-4,TRBV28,TRBD2,NA,CASSRAGGAKNIQYF,TGTGCCAGCTCACGAGCGGGAGGAGCCAAAAACATTCAGTACTTC
TRBJ2-1,TRBV7-8,NA,NA,CASSSRRGGGVHNEQFF,TGTGCCAGCAGCTCGAGACGCGGGGGCGGAGTCCACAATGAGCAGTTCTTC